Presented here are 24 T cell receptor beta chains from one specimen sequenced in a study of T cells in Graves' hyperthyroidism and ophthalmopathy. RNA transcripts provided the source from which TCR beta CDR3 regions were amplified. Researchers ran a first-round RT-PCR on the TCR CDR3 using the HTBI primer set. Each CDR3 protein is one row after TCRdb ran MiXCR on the multiplex PCR reads. The sample shows a few hundred thousand distinct CDR3 sequences, approximately 14% of them seen only once. The sequencing sample was made of blood. The receptors derive from a woman aged 30 to 39 with Graves' hyperthyroidism.

This clonotype has at least ten counts. The V call is TRBV5-1, the J call TRBJ1-1, with unresolved D. Germline assignment: CDR1 SGHRS and CDR2 YFSETQ. This CDR3 comprises 13 residues. V lost 7 bases to trimming and J lost 3 bases, with 13 bases between them. The chain's CDR3 is CASRRHVDTEAFF. CDR3 in DNA: TGCGCCAGCCGTCGTCACGTGGACACTGAAGCTTTCTTT.

The table lists this clonotype with many counts. The chain recombines TRBV7-9 with TRBJ2-3; D possibly corresponds to TRBD1 (5 bases). Germline assignment: CDR1 SEHNR and CDR2 FQNEAQ (reference sequence). The germline V and J ends were trimmed by 2 bases and 0 bases, with 12 bases remaining between them. CDR3 size: 16 residues. CDR3 in amino acids: CASSLRGAASTDTQYF. The CDR3 DNA reads as TGTGCCAGCAGCTTAAGGGGTGCGGCTAGCACAGATACGCAGTATTTT.

This clonotype was counted at least ten times. The V and J genes are TRBV2 and TRBJ2-5; perhaps TRBD1 as D (6 bases). Germline CDR1 reads SNHLY; CDR2 reads FYNNEI. The CDR3 runs to 14 residues. V was shortened by 4 bases and J by 5 bases, with 14 bases between the two germline ends. The chain's CDR3 is CASSGQVTRETQYF. CDR3 nucleotides: TGTGCCAGCAGTGGACAGGTCACTCGGGAGACCCAGTACTTC.

This clonotype turned up a few times. Since a much larger clone is just one base distant, this may be a read error. J is TRBJ2-1 and V is TRBV6-1; 14 bases align to TRBD2. The CDR3 sequence is 19 residues long. The J segment lost 7 bases and the V segment lost 3 bases, leaving 14 bases of the junction unmatched. CDR1 MNHNS and CDR2 SASEGT come from the germline V gene. The DNA for the CDR3 is TGTGCCAGCAGTGAGTCATGGAGACTAGCGGGAGGGCCTCGGAATGAGCAGTTCTTC. As protein: CASSESWRLAGGPRNEQFF.

This chain connects TRBV28 to TRBJ1-5; TRBD1 might be the D (6 bases). The length of the CDR3 is 13 residues. Trimming took 7 bases from V and 7 from J, leaving 14 bases between them. Germline V lookup: CDR1 MDHEN, CDR2 SYDVKM. The CDR3 region has the DNA TGTGCCAGCACCACCCAGGGGACCCAGCCCCAGCATTTT. As protein: CASTTQGTQPQHF.

The chain is built from TRBV24-1 and TRBJ2-3; 10 bases match TRBD2. Germline-derived CDR1 and CDR2 are KGHDR and SFDVKD. The CDR3 is made up of 16 amino acids. The V segment lost 1 base and the J segment 5 bases; nucleotides outside the gene matches: 5. CDR3 loop: CATSDFGSGRIDTQYF. The DNA of the CDR3 is TGTGCCACCAGTGATTTCGGTAGCGGGAGGATAGATACGCAGTATTTT.

CDR3 protein: CAARLAGTETQYF. DNA for the CDR3: TGTGCCGCCCGACTAGCGGGAACAGAGACCCAGTACTTC. The J gene is TRBJ2-5, the V gene TRBV13, with 11 nucleotides matching TRBD2. V was pared by 11 bases and J by 4 bases, with 6 bases of the junction left unmatched. The CDR3 totals 13 residues. CDR1 is PRHDT, CDR2 FYEKMQ, per germline (reference sequence).

The chain has TRBV20-1 and TRBJ2-1; D not certain. Germline CDR1 DFQATT, CDR2 SNEGSKA (reference sequence). The V gene lost 2 bases and the J gene lost 2 bases, with 16 bases spanning the gap. The CDR3 spans 16 residues. The CDR3: CSARQIGRSAYNEQFF. CDR3 nucleotides: TGCAGTGCTAGACAGATTGGGCGGAGCGCCTACAATGAGCAGTTCTTC.

Regarding this clonotype: An end of the junction does not agree with germline; a read error may underlie this. This chain uses TRBV20-1 with TRBJ2-1; D might be TRBD2 (8 bases). This CDR3 is 14 amino acids long. Germline CDR1 and CDR2: DFQATT and SNEGSKA (reference sequence). In DNA, the CDR3 is TGCAGTGCGAATAGCGGGGACAGTAGGAATGAGCAGCTCTTC. This codes for CSANSGDSRNEQLF.

This clonotype was observed many times. The J gene is TRBJ1-1, the V gene TRBV7-9; D is possibly TRBD1 (5 bases). CDR1 is SEHNR and CDR2 is FQNEAQ in the germline V gene (reference sequence). This CDR3 is built from 13 residues. V was trimmed by 2 bases and J by 6 bases, leaving 10 bases between them. The DNA for the CDR3 is TGTGCCAGCAGCTTAAACAGGTCCCCTGAAGCTTTCTTT. This gives the protein CASSLNRSPEAFF.

The chain combines TRBV20-1 with TRBJ1-1; no clear D gene. CDR3 size: 15 residues. V lost 0 bases, J lost 0 bases, and 11 bases lay in between. The V gene's germline CDR1 is DFQATT and CDR2 SNEGSKA (reference sequence). In nucleotides, the CDR3 is TGCAGTGCTAGAGATCGGTGGGTCTTGAACACTGAAGCTTTCTTT. Its protein product is CSARDRWVLNTEAFF.

This clonotype was detected many times. The chain combines TRBV20-1 with TRBJ2-7; D tentatively fits TRBD1 or TRBD2 (5 bases each). Germline V gives CDR1 DFQATT, CDR2 SNEGSKA (reference sequence). This CDR3 is built from 14 residues. Trimming took off 5 bases at V and 0 bases at J, with 14 bases between the two ends. The CDR3 coding sequence is TGCAGTGCTGAACCGGGGCCTAGCTCCTACGAGCAGTACTTC. Translated: CSAEPGPSSYEQYF.

This clonotype was seen more than once but under ten times. The chain employs TRBV15 and TRBJ2-3; D is unclear. Deletions cut 5 bases from V and 5 bases from J, with 11 bases between. The length of the CDR3 is 13 residues. Per the germline V gene, CDR1 is LNHNV and CDR2 is YYDKDF (reference sequence). The CDR3 DNA reads as TGTGCCACCAGCTCTTCGAGACTAGATACGCAGTATTTT. It codes for CATSSSRLDTQYF.

This clonotype has a count of ten or more. This rearrangement joins TRBV5-1 to TRBJ2-3; TRBD1 might be the D (5 bases). Germline V gene lookup returns CDR1 SGHRS and CDR2 YFSETQ. There are 13 residues in the CDR3. Trimming stripped 3 bases from V and 4 bases from J, with 9 bases between. CDR3 loop: CASSSRVADTQYF. CDR3 in DNA: TGCGCCAGCAGCTCCAGGGTAGCAGATACGCAGTATTTT.

The V call is TRBV19, the J call TRBJ2-7, with TRBD2 matching 9 bases. This CDR3 is built from 16 residues. Trimming took 3 bases from V and 3 from J; bases not matched to a gene: 9. Per the germline V gene, CDR1 is LNHDA and CDR2 is SQIVND (reference sequence). In nucleotides, the CDR3 is TGTGCCAGTAGTATTCGACTAGCGGTGACGAGCTACGAGCAGTACTTC. Its translation is CASSIRLAVTSYEQYF.

This clonotype has ten or more counts. The rearrangement uses TRBV3-1 and TRBJ2-1; D is unresolved. The CDR3 contains 13 residues. Per the germline V gene, CDR1 is LGHDT and CDR2 is YNNKEL (reference sequence). Trimming pared 0 bases from V and 12 bases from J, leaving 12 bases between. CDR3 sequence reads: CASSQDRHPGQFF. In nucleotides, the CDR3 is TGTGCCAGCAGCCAAGATCGGCACCCAGGGCAGTTCTTC.

The chain uses TRBV4-2 and TRBJ2-1; TRBD2 agrees at 14 bases. Germline CDR1 is LGHNA and CDR2 is YNFKEQ. This CDR3 region has 19 residues. The J segment lost 8 bases and the V segment lost 1 base, leaving 13 bases of the junction unmatched. CDR3 residues: CASSQGVYRLAGGLDEQFF. The CDR3 DNA is TGTGCCAGCAGCCAAGGCGTTTACCGACTAGCGGGAGGGTTGGATGAGCAGTTCTTC.

The J gene is TRBJ2-5, the V gene TRBV19, with 9 bases that match TRBD2. CDR3 length: 17 residues. With V trimmed by 5 bases and J by 4 bases, 14 bases remained unmatched. The germline CDR1 and CDR2 sequences are LNHDA and SQIVND (reference sequence). DNA for the CDR3: TGTGCCAGTAGTCCAGGACCGATAGCGGGAGTGGGAGAGACCCAGTACTTC. The encoded protein is CASSPGPIAGVGETQYF.

This clonotype showed up just a few times. The gene calls are TRBV27 and TRBJ1-6; possibly TRBD1 for D (6 bases). CDR1 and CDR2 from the germline V gene are MNHEY and SMNVEV (reference sequence). The CDR3 is 14 residues long. The V end was cut by 4 bases, the J end by 7 bases, with 11 bases between. The CDR3 DNA reads TGTGCCAGCAGTTGGACAGCTGGAAATTCACCCCTCCACTTT. Translation: CASSWTAGNSPLHF.

A word on this clonotype: This may stem from a read error, because a much larger clone lies one nucleotide away. V and J are TRBV7-9 and TRBJ2-3; tentative D call: TRBD2 (6 bases). Per germline, CDR1 SEHNR and CDR2 FQNEAQ (reference sequence). The CDR3 length is 15 residues. The CDR3 spells CASSLSGSGTDAQYF. DNA of the CDR3: TGTGCCAGCAGCTTAAGCGGGTCAGGCACAGATGCGCAGTATTTT.

This clonotype came up many times. V is TRBV12-3 or TRBV12-4 and J is TRBJ2-1, with 13 bases that match TRBD2. Germline trimming cut 4 bases from V and 6 bases from J; bases unmatched to any gene: 6. CDR3 length: 16 residues. CDR3 loop: CASSYRTSGSVNEQFF. Here the CDR3 DNA reads TGTGCCAGCAGTTATAGGACTAGCGGGAGTGTCAATGAGCAGTTCTTC.

This clonotype has a count of ten or more. The V and J genes are TRBV5-1 and TRBJ2-2, with TRBD2 matching over 7 bases. The J segment lost 6 bases and the V segment lost 0 bases, leaving 11 bases of the junction unmatched. CDR1 is SGHRS and CDR2 is YFSETQ in the germline V gene. The CDR3 length is 17 residues. DNA of the CDR3: TGCGCCAGCAGCTTGGCCTTTGCGGGAGCGAGGGCCGGGGAGCTGTTTTTT. Translating it yields CASSLAFAGARAGELFF.

This clonotype has at least ten counts. The chain carries TRBV28 and TRBJ1-4; TRBD1 agrees at 8 bases. The CDR3 is 14 residues long. Germline V gene lookup returns CDR1 MDHEN and CDR2 SYDVKM. V shed 5 bases, J shed 5 bases, and the junction held 4 bases outside the gene matches. CDR3 sequence reads: CASSTRQGNEKLFF. The CDR3 region has the DNA TGTGCCAGCAGTACAAGACAGGGGAATGAAAAACTGTTTTTT.

This clonotype was seen more than once but under ten times. The gene calls are TRBV10-3 and TRBJ1-1; tentatively, D is TRBD1 (5 bases). There are 15 residues in the CDR3. Germline V CDR1 and CDR2: ENHRY, SYGVKD. With 1 base removed from V and 5 bases from J, the gap between germline ends came to 14 bases. The CDR3 sequence is CAISELKGEGTEAFF. The DNA for the CDR3 is TGTGCCATCAGTGAGTTGAAAGGGGAGGGGACTGAAGCTTTCTTT.